Presented here are 30 T cell receptor beta chains from one specimen sequenced in a study of blood T cell repertoires in COVID-19. The repertoire was sequenced with immunoSEQ multiplex PCR; TCRdb's copy has only in-frame clones and lacks some. The data show about 480,000 clones, around 85% seen once. Sequenced sample: PBMCs or T cells enriched from blood (not recorded which). These receptors came from a woman in her sixties who had recovered from COVID-19.

Turning to this clone: The same CDR3 can be traced to other DNA sequences in this sample. The chain couples TRBV27 to TRBJ1-1; the D gene is possibly TRBD1 (6 bases). V shed 2 bases and J shed 2 bases, with 12 bases lying between them. Germline-derived CDR1 and CDR2 are MNHEY and SMNVEV (reference sequence). This CDR3 region has 15 residues. CDR3 region: CASSLGNRANTEAFF. CDR3 nucleotide sequence: TGTGCCAGCAGTTTAGGGAACAGGGCAAACACTGAAGCTTTCTTT.

The genes are TRBV15 and TRBJ2-7; 7 positions match TRBD2. This CDR3 has 15 residues. Per germline, CDR1 LNHNV and CDR2 YYDKDF (reference sequence). V shed 5 bases, J shed 3 bases, and the junction held 10 bases outside the gene matches. The CDR3 region is CATSLSGAMIYEQYF. In DNA, the CDR3 is TGTGCCACCAGCCTCAGCGGGGCAATGATCTACGAGCAGTACTTC.

Points on this clone: The sample has other DNA sequences that encode this CDR3 too. CDR3 DNA: TGTGCCAGCAGCCAAGCGGGGGGAACCGGGGAGCTGTTTTTT. Translating it yields CASSQAGGTGELFF. The genes are TRBV3-1 (or the pseudogene TRBV3-2) and TRBJ2-2; 7 bases line up with TRBD2. The V gene end was trimmed by 1 base and the J gene end by 5 bases; junction bases not matched to a gene: 1. Germline CDR1 is LGHDT and CDR2 is YNNKEL (reference sequence). The CDR3 runs 14 residues.

This chain links TRBV12-5 with TRBJ1-5; D might be TRBD1 (5 bases). From germline, CDR1 is LGHNT and CDR2 FRNRAP. V was trimmed by 2 bases and J by 12 bases, leaving 11 bases between them. The CDR3 is 12 residues long. CDR3 sequence (DNA): TGTGCTAGTGGTTTGCCCCAGGGTCACCAGCATTTT. Amino acids: CASGLPQGHQHF. The full variable domain, in which reference TRBV12-5 and TRBJ1-5 provide the parts outside the CDR3, is DARVTQTPRHKVTEMGQEVTMRCQPILGHNTVFWYRQTMMQGLELLAYFRNRAPLDDSGMPKDRFSAEMPDATLATLKIQPSEPRDSAVYFCASGLPQGHQHFGDGTRLSIL.

J is TRBJ1-6 and V is TRBV9; 8 nucleotides match TRBD1. The junction had 12 bases not matched to a gene; V was cut back by 3 bases and J by 4 bases. Per the germline V gene, CDR1 is SGDLS and CDR2 is YYNGEE. The CDR3 consists of 18 residues. The CDR3 loop reads CASSESGQEEVYNSPLHF. In DNA, the CDR3 is TGTGCCAGCAGCGAATCGGGACAGGAGGAGGTATATAATTCACCCCTCCACTTT. The full variable domain, with the rest looked up from reference TRBV9 and TRBJ1-6, is DSGVTQTPKHLITATGQRVTLRCSPRSGDLSVYWYQQSLDQGLQFLIQYYNGEERAKGNILERFSAQQFPDLHSELNLSSLELGDSALYFCASSESGQEEVYNSPLHFGNGTRLTVT.

A single count supports this clone. The chain links TRBV12-5 to TRBJ1-2, with D possibly matching TRBD1 (5 bases). The CDR3 contains 14 residues. Germline V lookup: CDR1 LGHNT, CDR2 FRNRAP. Trimming removed 5 bases from V and 0 bases from J, with 10 bases in between. The DNA for the CDR3 is TGTGCTAGTGGTCCCCTGGACACTAACTATGGCTACACCTTC. It translates to CASGPLDTNYGYTF.

V gene TRBV21-1 combines with J gene TRBJ2-3; the table assigns TRBD1, which was not confirmed against the DNA. TRBV21-1 is annotated as a pseudogene. The CDR3 extends over 14 amino acids. The CDR3 coding sequence is TGTGCCAGCAGCAAAGCGCCAGGGACAGATACGCAGTATTTT. Amino acid sequence: CASSKAPGTDTQYF.

CDR3 sequence (DNA): TGTGCCAGTACACGAGGTCCCGATCTGGGCTACACCTTC. Translating it yields CASTRGPDLGYTF. This chain uses TRBV19 with TRBJ1-2; D remains ambiguous. Germline V gives CDR1 LNHDA, CDR2 SQIVND (reference sequence). V lost 7 bases and J 8 bases, leaving 17 bases between the germline ends. The CDR3 consists of 13 residues.

The gene calls are TRBV5-8 and TRBJ2-3, with D possibly matching TRBD2 (6 bases). Deletions cut 0 bases from V and 1 base from J, with 15 bases between. The length of the CDR3 is 17 residues. Germline V lookup: CDR1 SGHTS, CDR2 YDEGEE. CDR3 DNA: TGTGCCAGCAGCTTGGTGGGCGGGGCCGGGGGCACAGATACGCAGTATTTT. Its translation is CASSLVGGAGGTDTQYF.

CDR3 sequence reads: CASSPGRVPNQPQHF. CDR3 coding DNA: TGTGCCAGCAGTCCTGGCAGGGTTCCTAATCAGCCCCAGCATTTT. The genes are TRBV27 and TRBJ1-5; TRBD1 might be the D (5 bases). Trimming shortened V by 5 bases and J by 4 bases, and 15 bases separated the two germline ends. Germline CDR1 is MNHEY and CDR2 is SMNVEV (reference sequence). The CDR3 extends over 15 amino acids.

This clone came up once. V gene TRBV6-1 combines with J gene TRBJ2-3; D call uncertain. Germline CDR1 is MNHNS and CDR2 is SASEGT. V was pared by 3 bases and J by 2 bases, with 3 bases between. CDR3 length: 12 amino acids. The CDR3 DNA reads as TGTGCCAGCAGTGATTACACAGATACGCAGTATTTT. Protein sequence: CASSDYTDTQYF.

This chain connects TRBV27 to TRBJ1-4, with 8 bases that match TRBD1. J was trimmed by 4 bases and V by 5 bases; bases with no gene match: 12. The CDR3 has 17 amino acids. CDR1 and CDR2 from the germline V gene are MNHEY and SMNVEV (reference sequence). Written as DNA, the CDR3 is TGTGCCAGCAGTCAGGGACAGGCCGTCGGAGGTAATGAAAAACTGTTTTTT. Translated: CASSQGQAVGGNEKLFF.

CDR3 nucleotide sequence: TGTGCCAGCAGCGAATCCCTCTTCCGGGACAGGGGTAATGAGCAGTTCTTC. It codes for CASSESLFRDRGNEQFF. The V and J genes are TRBV21-1 and TRBJ2-1; no DNA check was done on the table's D call, TRBD1. TRBV21-1 is classified as a pseudogene. The CDR3 is 17 amino acids.

This clone was recorded once. This chain joins TRBV27 and TRBJ2-7, with a tentative D call TRBD2 (6 bases). Germline assignment: CDR1 MNHEY and CDR2 SMNVEV (reference sequence). CDR3 length: 15 residues. With 0 bases removed from V and 5 bases from J, the gap between germline ends came to 14 bases. The CDR3 DNA follows: TGTGCCAGCAGTTTATCCGGCGGGGCAGGCGACGAGCAGTACTTC. Its protein is CASSLSGGAGDEQYF.

This sequence joins TRBV3-1 (or the pseudogene TRBV3-2) and TRBJ2-5; 8 bases are shared with TRBD1. Germline CDR1 LGHDT, CDR2 YNNKEL (reference sequence). The J segment lost 4 bases and the V segment lost 4 bases, leaving 2 bases of the junction unmatched. CDR3 size: 13 residues. The CDR3 loop is CASSLTGAETQYF. The CDR3 nucleotides are TGTGCCAGCAGCCTGACAGGGGCAGAGACCCAGTACTTC.

V and J are TRBV30 and TRBJ1-3, with 7 bases aligning to TRBD1. Germline CDR1 is GTSNPN and CDR2 is SVGIG (reference sequence). V shed 2 bases and J 2 bases; nucleotides not matched to a gene: 9. The length of the CDR3 is 16 residues. DNA of the CDR3: TGTGCCTGGAGTTTCGCAGGGGGAGCCCCTGGAAACACCATATATTTT. Protein sequence: CAWSFAGGAPGNTIYF. Complete variable domain (other parts from reference TRBV30 and TRBJ1-3): SQTIHQWPATLVQPVGSPLSLECTVEGTSNPNLYWYRQAAGRGLQLLFYSVGIGQISSEVPQNLSASRPQDRQFILSSKKLLLSDSGFYLCAWSFAGGAPGNTIYFGEGSWLTVV.

V and J are TRBV10-3 and TRBJ1-1; D is possibly TRBD1 (5 bases). Germline CDR1 reads ENHRY; CDR2 reads SYGVKD. CDR3 size: 15 residues. Trimming took 6 bases from V and 0 from J, leaving 14 bases between them. Here the CDR3 reads CAIRPSGGMNTEAFF. CDR3 nucleotide sequence: TGTGCCATCAGACCATCGGGGGGGATGAACACTGAAGCTTTCTTT.

J is TRBJ1-1 and V is TRBV9, with no clear D. This CDR3 is 14 amino acids long. Trimming took 0 bases from V and 1 from J, leaving 7 bases between them. Germline CDR1 SGDLS, CDR2 YYNGEE. The CDR3 nucleotides read TGTGCCAGCAGCGTAGTGGCAGGGAACACTGAAGCTTTCTTT. Its protein is CASSVVAGNTEAFF.

This clone was detected once. CDR3 loop: CASSPGSSYNEQFF. The CDR3 coding sequence is TGTGCCAGCAGCCCCGGGAGCTCCTACAATGAGCAGTTCTTC. J is TRBJ2-1 and V is TRBV5-4; a weak D match, TRBD2 (6 bases). Trimming took 4 bases from V and 0 from J, leaving 8 bases between them. The CDR3 loop spans 14 amino acids. Per the germline V gene, CDR1 is SGHNT and CDR2 is YYREEE (reference sequence). The entire variable domain, with the rest obtained from reference TRBV5-4 and TRBJ2-1, is as follows: ETGVTQSPTHLIKTRGQQVTLRCSSQSGHNTVSWYQQALGQGPQFIFQYYREEENGRGNFPPRFSGLQFPNYSSELNVNALELDDSALYLCASSPGSSYNEQFFGPGTRLTVL.

The chain couples TRBV19 to TRBJ1-4; 9 nucleotides agree with TRBD1. Germline CDR1 and CDR2: LNHDA and SQIVND (reference sequence). The CDR3 has 18 residues. V dropped 0 bases and J dropped 7; count of bases not matched to a gene: 12. CDR3 residues: CASSIERPTGGSGEKLFF. For the CDR3, the DNA is TGTGCCAGTAGTATAGAGCGACCCACAGGGGGCTCAGGTGAAAAACTGTTTTTT.

V gene TRBV7-9 combines with J gene TRBJ2-1; the D is unclear. V was cut by 7 bases and J by 9 bases, with 10 bases left in between. CDR3 length equals 11 residues. CDR1 is SEHNR and CDR2 is FQNEAQ in the germline V gene (reference sequence). CDR3 in amino acids: CASNQEGEQFF. DNA for the CDR3: TGTGCCAGCAACCAGGAAGGTGAGCAGTTCTTC.

V usage is TRBV24-1 and J usage is TRBJ1-5; D not certain. Trimming pared 3 bases from V and 9 bases from J, leaving 14 bases between. The length of the CDR3 is 14 residues. CDR1 and CDR2 from the germline V gene are KGHDR and SFDVKD. Written as DNA, the CDR3 is TGTGCCACCAGTGATGAGCGGGGTTTAGGGCCCCAGCATTTT. Translation gives CATSDERGLGPQHF.

The chain uses TRBV6-5 and TRBJ1-2; D call uncertain. Germline V gene sequence: CDR1 MNHEY, CDR2 SVGAGI. Trimming pared 6 bases from V and 7 bases from J, leaving 18 bases between. The CDR3 contains 14 residues. The CDR3 reads CASSKNPDFPGYTF. The DNA for the CDR3 is TGTGCCAGCAGCAAAAACCCGGACTTCCCTGGCTACACCTTC.

This chain uses TRBV7-8 with TRBJ2-7; no clear D. The CDR3 consists of 14 residues. V was clipped by 5 bases and J by 3 bases, with 14 bases between them. Germline values: CDR1 SGHVS, CDR2 FQNEAQ. CDR3 loop: CASSLRHRNYEQYV. The CDR3 coding sequence is TGTGCCAGCAGCCTCAGACACCGTAACTACGAGCAGTACGTC.

The chain recombines TRBV5-1 with TRBJ1-2; D unclear. CDR3 size: 14 residues. V lost 1 base, J lost 4 bases, and 11 bases lay in between. Germline CDR1 SGHRS, CDR2 YFSETQ. The CDR3 protein is CASSLRREGYGYTF. The CDR3 bases are TGCGCCAGCAGCTTGAGGAGGGAAGGCTATGGCTACACCTTC. Drawing the rest from reference TRBV5-1 and TRBJ1-2, the complete variable domain is KAGVTQTPRYLIKTRGQQVTLSCSPISGHRSVSWYQQTPGQGLQFLFEYFSETQRNKGNFPGRFSGRQFSNSRSEMNVSTLELGDSALYLCASSLRREGYGYTFGSGTRLTVV.

This sequence joins TRBV11-2 and TRBJ2-1; D remains ambiguous. The germline gives CDR1 SGHAT, CDR2 FQNNGV. CDR3 size: 16 residues. The ends were cut back, 1 base at V and 7 bases at J, with 17 bases in the middle. The CDR3 protein is CASSLGVGGPGNEQFF. CDR3 DNA sequence: TGTGCCAGCAGCTTAGGAGTAGGCGGCCCTGGGAATGAGCAGTTCTTC.

J is TRBJ2-1 and V is TRBV3-1 (or the pseudogene TRBV3-2), with a tentative D call TRBD2 (6 bases). Trimming shortened V by 3 bases and J by 7 bases, and 16 bases separated the two germline ends. This CDR3 has 15 residues. CDR1 is LGHDT, CDR2 YNNKEL, per germline (reference sequence). CDR3: CASSHVGLLGNEQFF. The DNA of the CDR3 is TGTGCCAGCAGCCATGTGGGACTCCTCGGGAATGAGCAGTTCTTC.

This chain uses TRBV6-5 with TRBJ1-4; 7 positions match TRBD1. Germline V gene lookup returns CDR1 MNHEY and CDR2 SVGAGI. V was pared by 9 bases and J by 3 bases, with 4 bases of the junction left unmatched. The CDR3 sequence is 13 residues long. The CDR3, as DNA: TGTGCCAGTATCGACAGGGCTAATGAAAAACTGTTTTTT. Its translation is CASIDRANEKLFF.

This chain connects TRBV24-1 to TRBJ1-2, with 9 positions matching TRBD1. Trimming at V came to 5 bases and at J to 2 bases, leaving 8 bases not matched to a gene. CDR1 is KGHDR, CDR2 SFDVKD, per germline. The CDR3 is made up of 16 amino acids. In DNA form, the CDR3 reads TGTGCCACCAGTGCCCTGGGACAGGGCTTAAACTATGGCTACACCTTC. Translating gives CATSALGQGLNYGYTF.

The J gene is TRBJ1-1, the V gene TRBV10-3, with D possibly matching TRBD1 (6 bases). V was cut by 9 bases and J by 3 bases, with 11 bases left in between. CDR1 and CDR2 from the germline V gene are ENHRY and SYGVKD. The CDR3 is 12 amino acids. The CDR3 DNA is TGTGCCATAGGGAGGGGGGACACTGAAGCTTTCTTT. Amino acid sequence: CAIGRGDTEAFF.